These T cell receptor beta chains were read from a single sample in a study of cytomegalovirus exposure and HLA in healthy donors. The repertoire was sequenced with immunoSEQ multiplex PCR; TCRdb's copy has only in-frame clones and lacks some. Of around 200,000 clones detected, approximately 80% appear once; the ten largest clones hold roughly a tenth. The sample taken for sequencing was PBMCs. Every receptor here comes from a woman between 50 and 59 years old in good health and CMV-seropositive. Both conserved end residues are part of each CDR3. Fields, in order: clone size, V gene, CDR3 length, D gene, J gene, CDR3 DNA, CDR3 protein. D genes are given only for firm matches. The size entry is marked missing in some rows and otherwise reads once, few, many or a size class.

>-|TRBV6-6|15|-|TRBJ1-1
TGTGCCAGCAGGATACAGGGAACAATGAACACTGAAGCTTTCTTT
CASRIQGTMNTEAFF
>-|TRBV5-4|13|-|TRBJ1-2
TGTGCCAGCAGCTTTCCAGGGGAGTATGGCTACACCTTC
CASSFPGEYGYTF
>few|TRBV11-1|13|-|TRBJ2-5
TGTGCCAGCAGCTTGGGCAGCCAAGAGACCCAGTACTTC
CASSLGSQETQYF
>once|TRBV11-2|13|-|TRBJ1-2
TGTGCCAGCAGTCTTTCAGCTAGGTCCGGCTACACCTTC
CASSLSARSGYTF
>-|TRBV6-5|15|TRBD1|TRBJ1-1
TGTGCCAGCAGTTACGGTAACAGGGGGCAGTCTGAAGCTTTCTTT
CASSYGNRGQSEAFF
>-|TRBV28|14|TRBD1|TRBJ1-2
TGTGCCAGCAGTTTCGGACAGGGGAACTATGGCTACACCTTC
CASSFGQGNYGYTF
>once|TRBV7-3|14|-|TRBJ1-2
TGTGCCAGCAGCCAGGGAGGCAGGGATTTCGGCTACACCTTC
CASSQGGRDFGYTF
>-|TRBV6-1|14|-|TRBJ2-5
TGTGCCAGCAGTGTTCAGGGGCACTGGGAGACCCAGTACTTC
CASSVQGHWETQYF
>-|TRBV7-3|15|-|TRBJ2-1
TGTGCCAGCAGCTTATGGGCTGGCCCGTACAATGAGCAGTTCTTC
CASSLWAGPYNEQFF
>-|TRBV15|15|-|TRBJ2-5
TGTGCCACCAGCCATAAGACACATGGCCAAGAGACCCAGTACTTC
CATSHKTHGQETQYF
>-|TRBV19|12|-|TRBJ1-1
TGTGCCAGTATTGCTTGGTCAGGGAAAGCTTTCTTT
CASIAWSGKAFF
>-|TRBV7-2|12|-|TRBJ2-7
TGTGCCAGCAGCTTAGCTACAGGCGAGCAGTACTTC
CASSLATGEQYF
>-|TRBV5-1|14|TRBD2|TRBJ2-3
TGCGCCAGCAGCCCAACTAGCGGAACAGATACGCAGTATTTT
CASSPTSGTDTQYF
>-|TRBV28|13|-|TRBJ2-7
TGTGCCAGCAGTTTACCGGGTTTCAGCGAGCAGTACTTC
CASSLPGFSEQYF
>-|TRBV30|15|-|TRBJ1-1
TGTGCCTGGCGTACAGGGATCCGGGGGGACACTGAAGCTTTCTTT
CAWRTGIRGDTEAFF
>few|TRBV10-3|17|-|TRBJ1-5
TGTGCCATCAGTGAGCTCCCACGGACAGCCGGCAATCAGCCCCAGCATTTT
CAISELPRTAGNQPQHF
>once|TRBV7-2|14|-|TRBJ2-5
TGTGCCAGCAGCTTAGCGAACGGGGTAGAGACCCAGTACTTC
CASSLANGVETQYF
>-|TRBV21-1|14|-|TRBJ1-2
TGTGCCAGCAGCAAAAACGGGAGGGGTGAAGGCTACACCTTC
CASSKNGRGEGYTF
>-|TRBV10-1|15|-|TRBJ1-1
TGCGCCAGCAGTGAAACACAGGGAGGGTATAGTGAAGCTTTCTTT
CASSETQGGYSEAFF
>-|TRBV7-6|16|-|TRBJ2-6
TGTGCCGTAAAGACAGCCGCAAGCTCTGGGGCCAACGTCCTGACTTTC
CAVKTAASSGANVLTF
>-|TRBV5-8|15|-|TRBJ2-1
TGTGCCAGCAGCTTGGGAGGGAGAACCTACAATGAGCAGTTCTTC
CASSLGGRTYNEQFF
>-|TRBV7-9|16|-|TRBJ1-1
TGTGCCAGCAGCCCGAAGTTCAGGGGCGGCGACACTGAAGCTTTCTTT
CASSPKFRGGDTEAFF
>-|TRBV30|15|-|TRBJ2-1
TGTGCCTGGAGTGTACTTGGGGGGAGGTACAATGAGCAGTTCTTC
CAWSVLGGRYNEQFF
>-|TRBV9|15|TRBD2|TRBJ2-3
TGTGCCAGCAACGGGGGGGGCGATCCCGCGGATACGCAGTATTTT
CASNGGGDPADTQYF
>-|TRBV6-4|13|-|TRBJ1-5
TGTGCCAGCAGTGATAAAAGCAATCAGCCCCAGCATTTT
CASSDKSNQPQHF
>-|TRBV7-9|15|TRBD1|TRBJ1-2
TGTTCCAGCAGCCCAGCCGGGACAGGGGCCTATGGCTACACCTTC
CSSSPAGTGAYGYTF
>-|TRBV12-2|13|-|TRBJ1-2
TGTGCAAGTCGCCTAAGGACAGACTATGGCTACACCTTC
CASRLRTDYGYTF
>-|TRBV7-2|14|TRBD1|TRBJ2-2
TGTGCCAGCAGCTTAACAGGGGGCACCGGGGAGCTGTTTTTT
CASSLTGGTGELFF
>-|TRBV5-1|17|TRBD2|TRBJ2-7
TGCGCCAGCAGCTCCCTTTCCGGAGGGACTAGCGGGGGCCTCGCGTACTTC
CASSSLSGGTSGGLAYF
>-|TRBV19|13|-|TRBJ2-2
TGTGCCAGTAGTATGGGGGGAAGCGGGGAGCTGTTTTTT
CASSMGGSGELFF
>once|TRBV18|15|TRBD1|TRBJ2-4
TGTGCCAGCTCACCCCGGACAGGGTTGGGAAACATTCAGTACTTC
CASSPRTGLGNIQYF
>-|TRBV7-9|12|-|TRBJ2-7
TGTTCCAGCAGCAACGACATAAGCGAGCAGTACTTC
CSSSNDISEQYF
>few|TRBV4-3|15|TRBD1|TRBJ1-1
TGCGCCAGCAGCCAACTGGCGACAGGGAGGACTGAAGCTTTCTTT
CASSQLATGRTEAFF
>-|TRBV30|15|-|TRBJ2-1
TGTGCCTGGAGTGTACTCAGGGGATCTTACAATGAGCAGTTCTTC
CAWSVLRGSYNEQFF
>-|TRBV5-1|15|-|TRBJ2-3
TGCGCCAGCCGGCTCCAGGCGGGGGCCTCGGATACGCAGTATTTT
CASRLQAGASDTQYF
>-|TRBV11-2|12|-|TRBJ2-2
TGTGCCAGCAGCCCGGACACCGGGGAGCTGTTTTTT
CASSPDTGELFF
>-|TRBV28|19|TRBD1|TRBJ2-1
TGTGCCAGCAGTCGCAGTTTCTACACCGGGACAGGGGTTTACAATGAGCAGTTCTTC
CASSRSFYTGTGVYNEQFF
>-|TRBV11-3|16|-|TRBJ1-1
TGTGCCAGCAGCTTAGGGGTTACAGGCGGTAACACTGAAGCTTTCTTT
CASSLGVTGGNTEAFF
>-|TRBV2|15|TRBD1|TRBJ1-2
TGTGCCAGCAGTGTCCTACAACAGGGGCCCTATGGCTACACCTTC
CASSVLQQGPYGYTF
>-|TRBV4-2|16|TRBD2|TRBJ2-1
TGTGCCAGCAGCCAACCTAGCGGGAGCTCCTACAATGAGCAGTTCTTC
CASSQPSGSSYNEQFF
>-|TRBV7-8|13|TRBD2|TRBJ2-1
TGTGCCAGCAGCCCCACTAGCGGCCATGAGCAGTTCTTC
CASSPTSGHEQFF
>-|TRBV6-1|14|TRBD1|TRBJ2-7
TGTGCCAGCAGTGAACCCGGACAGGGAGACGAGCAGTACTTC
CASSEPGQGDEQYF
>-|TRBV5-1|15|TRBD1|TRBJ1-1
TGCGCCAGCAGCTCGGACAGGGACATAGACACTGAAGCTTTCTTT
CASSSDRDIDTEAFF
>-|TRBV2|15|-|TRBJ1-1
TGTGCCAGCAGTGCCTGGACAGTCATGAACACTGAAGCTTTCTTT
CASSAWTVMNTEAFF
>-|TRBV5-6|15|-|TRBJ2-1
TGTGCCAGCAGCTTGACTCCCGGGGATGGGTATGAGCAGTTCTTC
CASSLTPGDGYEQFF
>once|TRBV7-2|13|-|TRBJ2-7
TGTGCCAGCAGCCTCTCTCTTAGCGACGAGCAGTACTTC
CASSLSLSDEQYF
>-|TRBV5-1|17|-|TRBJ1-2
TGCGCCAGCAGCCGGGGGGCCTTAACTGGGGCTACACTTCTATCGTCCTTC
CASSRGALTGATLLSSF
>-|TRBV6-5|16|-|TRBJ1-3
TGTGCCAGCAGTTACTCCCCCCGGGACTCTGGAAACACCATATATTTT
CASSYSPRDSGNTIYF
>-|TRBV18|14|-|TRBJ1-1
TGTGCCAGCTCACCAGAGACAGCGAACACTGAAGCTTTCTTT
CASSPETANTEAFF
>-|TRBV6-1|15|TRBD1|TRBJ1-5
TGTGCCAGCACCTCGCCCGGACAGGAGTATCAGCCCCAGCATTTT
CASTSPGQEYQPQHF
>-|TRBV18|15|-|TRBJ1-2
TGTGCCAGCTCACAACCCGATGACAGTAACTATGGCTACACCTTC
CASSQPDDSNYGYTF
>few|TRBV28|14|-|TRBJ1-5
TGTGCCAGCAGCCCTCATGGGGAGGGTCAGCCCCAGCATTTT
CASSPHGEGQPQHF
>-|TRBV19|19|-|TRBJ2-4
TGTGCCAGTAGTCCTCCGCGGGACTCACGCCACTTAGCCAAAAACATTCAGTACTTC
CASSPPRDSRHLAKNIQYF
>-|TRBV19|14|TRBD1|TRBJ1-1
TGTGCCAGCAGATATACGGACAGGGACACTGAAGCTTTCTTT
CASRYTDRDTEAFF
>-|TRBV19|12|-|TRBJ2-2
TGTGCCAGTAGTATACAGGGGTTGGAGCTGTTTTTT
CASSIQGLELFF